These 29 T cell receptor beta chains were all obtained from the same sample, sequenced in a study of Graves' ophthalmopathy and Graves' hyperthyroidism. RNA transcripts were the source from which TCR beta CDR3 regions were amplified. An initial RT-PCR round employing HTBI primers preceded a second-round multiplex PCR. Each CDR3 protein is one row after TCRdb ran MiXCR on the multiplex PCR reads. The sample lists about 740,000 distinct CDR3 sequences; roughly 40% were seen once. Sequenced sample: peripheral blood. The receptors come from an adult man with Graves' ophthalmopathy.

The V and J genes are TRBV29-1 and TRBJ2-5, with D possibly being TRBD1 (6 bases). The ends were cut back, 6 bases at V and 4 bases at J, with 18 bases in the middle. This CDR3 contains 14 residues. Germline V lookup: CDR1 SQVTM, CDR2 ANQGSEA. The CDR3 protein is CSVEQGITPETQYF. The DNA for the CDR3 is TGCAGCGTGGAACAGGGTATTACCCCAGAGACCCAGTACTTC.

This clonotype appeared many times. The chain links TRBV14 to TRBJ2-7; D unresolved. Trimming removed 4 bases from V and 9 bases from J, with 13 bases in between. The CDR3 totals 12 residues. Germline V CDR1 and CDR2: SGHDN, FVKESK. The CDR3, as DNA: TGTGCCAGCAGCCCTATTTATGGCGTGCAGTACTTC. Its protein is CASSPIYGVQYF.

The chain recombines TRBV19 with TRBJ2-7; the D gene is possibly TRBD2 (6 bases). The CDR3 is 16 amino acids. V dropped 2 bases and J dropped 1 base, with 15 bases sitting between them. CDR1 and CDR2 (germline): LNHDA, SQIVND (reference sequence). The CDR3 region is CASSIQGGASSYEQYF. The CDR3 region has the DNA TGTGCCAGTAGTATACAAGGCGGGGCGAGTTCCTACGAGCAGTACTTC.

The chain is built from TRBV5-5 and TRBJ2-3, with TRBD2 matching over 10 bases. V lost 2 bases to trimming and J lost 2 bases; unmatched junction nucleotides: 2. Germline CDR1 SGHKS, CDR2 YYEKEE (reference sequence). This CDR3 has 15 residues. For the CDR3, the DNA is TGTGCCAGCAGCTTCCTAGCGGGGGACACAGATACGCAGTATTTT. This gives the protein CASSFLAGDTDTQYF.

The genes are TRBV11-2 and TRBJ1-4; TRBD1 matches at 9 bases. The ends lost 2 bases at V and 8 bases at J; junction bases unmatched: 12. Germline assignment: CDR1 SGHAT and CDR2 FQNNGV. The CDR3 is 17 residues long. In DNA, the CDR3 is TGTGCCAGCAGCTTATCAACGTGGGGACAGGGTGGCGAAAAACTGTTTTTT. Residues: CASSLSTWGQGGEKLFF.

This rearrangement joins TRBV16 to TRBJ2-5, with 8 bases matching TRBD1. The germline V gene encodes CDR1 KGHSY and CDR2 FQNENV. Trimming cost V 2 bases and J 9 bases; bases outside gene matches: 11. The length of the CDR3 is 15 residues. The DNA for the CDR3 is TGTGCCAGCAGCCAACGACAGGGGAAGGGTCAGCCCCAGTACTTC. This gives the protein CASSQRQGKGQPQYF.

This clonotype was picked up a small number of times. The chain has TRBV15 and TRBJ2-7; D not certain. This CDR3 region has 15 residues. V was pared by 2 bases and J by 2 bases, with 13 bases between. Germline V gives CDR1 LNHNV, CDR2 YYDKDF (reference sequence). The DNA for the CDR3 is TGTGCCACCAGCAGAATACCTCGGACCACCTACGAGCAGTACTTC. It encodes CATSRIPRTTYEQYF.

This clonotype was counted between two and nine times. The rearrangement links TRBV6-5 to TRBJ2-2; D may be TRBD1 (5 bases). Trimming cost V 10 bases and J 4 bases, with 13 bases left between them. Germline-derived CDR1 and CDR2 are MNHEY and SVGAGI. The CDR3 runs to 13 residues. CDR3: CATRQYATGELFF. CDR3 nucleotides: TGTGCCACTCGACAGTACGCCACCGGGGAGCTGTTTTTT.

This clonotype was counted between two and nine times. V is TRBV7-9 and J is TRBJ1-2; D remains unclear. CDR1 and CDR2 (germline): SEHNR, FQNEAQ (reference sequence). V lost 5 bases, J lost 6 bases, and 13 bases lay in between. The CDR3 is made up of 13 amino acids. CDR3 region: CASSPSGSNGYTF. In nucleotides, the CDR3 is TGTGCCAGCAGCCCGTCAGGTTCTAATGGCTACACCTTC.

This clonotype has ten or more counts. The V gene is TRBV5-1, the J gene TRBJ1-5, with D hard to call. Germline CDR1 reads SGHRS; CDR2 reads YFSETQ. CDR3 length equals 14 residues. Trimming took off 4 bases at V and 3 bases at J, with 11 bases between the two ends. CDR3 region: CASSPDGINQPQHF. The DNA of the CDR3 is TGCGCCAGCAGCCCGGACGGCATCAATCAGCCCCAGCATTTT.

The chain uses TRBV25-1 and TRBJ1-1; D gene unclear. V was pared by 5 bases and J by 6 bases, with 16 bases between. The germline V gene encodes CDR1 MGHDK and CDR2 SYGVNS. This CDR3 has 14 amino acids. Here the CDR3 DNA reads TGTGCCAGCAGTTTAATCCGGGCTGCCGCTGAAGCTTTCTTT. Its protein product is CASSLIRAAAEAFF.

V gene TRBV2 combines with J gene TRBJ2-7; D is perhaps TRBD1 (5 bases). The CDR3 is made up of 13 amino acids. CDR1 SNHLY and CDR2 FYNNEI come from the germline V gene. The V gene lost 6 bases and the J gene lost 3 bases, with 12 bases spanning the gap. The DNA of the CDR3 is TGTGCCAGCAGCGACAGACAGATCTACGAGCAGTACTTC. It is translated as CASSDRQIYEQYF. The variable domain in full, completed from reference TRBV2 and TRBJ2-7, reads EPEVTQTPSHQVTQMGQEVILRCVPISNHLYFYWYRQILGQKVEFLVSFYNNEISEKSEIFDDQFSVERPDGSNFTLKIRSTKLEDSAMYFCASSDRQIYEQYFGPGTRLTVT.

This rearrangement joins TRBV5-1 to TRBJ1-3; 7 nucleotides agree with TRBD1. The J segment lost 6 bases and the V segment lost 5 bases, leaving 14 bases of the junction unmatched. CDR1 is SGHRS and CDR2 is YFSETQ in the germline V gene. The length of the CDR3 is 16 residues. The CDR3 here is CASSLGMTGSQNTIYF. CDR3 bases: TGCGCCAGCAGTCTAGGGATGACAGGGAGCCAAAACACCATATATTTT. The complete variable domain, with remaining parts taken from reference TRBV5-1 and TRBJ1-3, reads KAGVTQTPRYLIKTRGQQVTLSCSPISGHRSVSWYQQTPGQGLQFLFEYFSETQRNKGNFPGRFSGRQFSNSRSEMNVSTLELGDSALYLCASSLGMTGSQNTIYFGEGSWLTVV.

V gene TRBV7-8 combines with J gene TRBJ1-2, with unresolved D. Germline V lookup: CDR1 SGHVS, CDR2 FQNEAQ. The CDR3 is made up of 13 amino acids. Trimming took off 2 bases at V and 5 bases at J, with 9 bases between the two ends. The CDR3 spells CASSLFAGYGYTF. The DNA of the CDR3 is TGTGCCAGCAGCTTATTTGCCGGATATGGCTACACCTTC.

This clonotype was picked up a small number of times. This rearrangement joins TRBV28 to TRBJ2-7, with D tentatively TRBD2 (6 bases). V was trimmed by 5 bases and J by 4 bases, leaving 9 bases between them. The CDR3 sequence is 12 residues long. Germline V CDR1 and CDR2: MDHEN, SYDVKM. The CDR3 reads CASSIGTYEQYF. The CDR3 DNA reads TGTGCCAGCAGTATTGGGACTTACGAGCAGTACTTC.

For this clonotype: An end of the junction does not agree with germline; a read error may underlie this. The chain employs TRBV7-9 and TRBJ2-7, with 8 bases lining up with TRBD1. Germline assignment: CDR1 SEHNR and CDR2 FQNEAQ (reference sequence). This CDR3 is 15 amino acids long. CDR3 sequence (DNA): TGTGCCAGCAGCTTCCGACAGGGGACATCCTACGAGCAGTGCTTC. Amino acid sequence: CASSFRQGTSYEQCF.

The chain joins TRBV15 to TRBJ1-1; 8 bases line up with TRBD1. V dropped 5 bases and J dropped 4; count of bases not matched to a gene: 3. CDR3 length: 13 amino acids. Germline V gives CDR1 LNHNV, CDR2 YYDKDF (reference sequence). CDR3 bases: TGTGCCACCAGCTTCGGACAGGGCACTGAAGCTTTCTTT. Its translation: CATSFGQGTEAFF.

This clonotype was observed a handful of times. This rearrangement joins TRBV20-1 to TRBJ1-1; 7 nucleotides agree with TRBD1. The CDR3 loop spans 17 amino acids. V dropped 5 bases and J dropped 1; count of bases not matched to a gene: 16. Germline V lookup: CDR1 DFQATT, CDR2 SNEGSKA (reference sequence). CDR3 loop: CSAQLSRPGTENTEAFF. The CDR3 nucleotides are TGCAGTGCTCAACTTTCGCGTCCCGGGACAGAGAACACTGAAGCTTTCTTT.

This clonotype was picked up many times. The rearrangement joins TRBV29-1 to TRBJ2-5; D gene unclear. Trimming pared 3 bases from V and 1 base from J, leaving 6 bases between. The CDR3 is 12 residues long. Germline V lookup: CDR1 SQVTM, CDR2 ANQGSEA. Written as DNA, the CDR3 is TGCAGCGTTGAGGTCAGCCAAGAGACCCAGTACTTC. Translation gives CSVEVSQETQYF.

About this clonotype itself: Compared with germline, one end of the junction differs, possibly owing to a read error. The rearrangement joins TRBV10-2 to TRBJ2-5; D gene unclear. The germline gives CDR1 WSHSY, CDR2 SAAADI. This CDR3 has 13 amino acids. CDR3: CASSPAAEETQYF. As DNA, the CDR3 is TGTGCCAGCTCACCGGCGGCAGAAGAGACCCAGTACTTC.

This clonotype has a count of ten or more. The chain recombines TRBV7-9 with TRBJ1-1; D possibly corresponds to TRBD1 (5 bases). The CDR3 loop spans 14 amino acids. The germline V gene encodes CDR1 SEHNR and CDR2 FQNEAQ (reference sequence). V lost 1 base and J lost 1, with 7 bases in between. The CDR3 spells CASSLGTPNTEAFF. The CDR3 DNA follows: TGTGCCAGCAGCTTAGGGACACCGAACACTGAAGCTTTCTTT.

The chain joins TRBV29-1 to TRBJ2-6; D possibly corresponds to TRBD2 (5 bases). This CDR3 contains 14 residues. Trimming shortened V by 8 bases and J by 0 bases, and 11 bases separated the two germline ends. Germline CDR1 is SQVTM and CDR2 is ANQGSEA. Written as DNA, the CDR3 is TGCAGCCAAGATCGGGGCTCTGGGGCCAACGTCCTGACTTTC. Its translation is CSQDRGSGANVLTF.

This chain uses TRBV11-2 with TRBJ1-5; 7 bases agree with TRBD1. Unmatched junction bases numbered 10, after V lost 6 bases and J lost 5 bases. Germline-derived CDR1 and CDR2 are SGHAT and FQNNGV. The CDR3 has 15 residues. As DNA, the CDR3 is TGTGCCAGCAGTTTTTTAGGGGGCAGGGATCAGCCCCAGCATTTT. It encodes CASSFLGGRDQPQHF.

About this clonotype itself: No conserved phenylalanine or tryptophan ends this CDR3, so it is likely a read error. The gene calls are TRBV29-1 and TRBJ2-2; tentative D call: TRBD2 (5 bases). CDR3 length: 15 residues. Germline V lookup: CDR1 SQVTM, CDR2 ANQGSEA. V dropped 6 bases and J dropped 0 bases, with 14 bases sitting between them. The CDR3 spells CSVGSLASNTGELFL. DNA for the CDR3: TGCAGCGTCGGAAGCCTAGCCTCGAACACCGGGGAGCTGTTTCTT.

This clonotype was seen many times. As DNA, the CDR3 is TGCAGCGTTGAAAAATGGACTAGCGGGAGGGCCACTGGGGAGCAGTACTTC. As protein: CSVEKWTSGRATGEQYF. The chain recombines TRBV29-1 with TRBJ2-7, with TRBD2 identical over 15 bases. CDR1 is SQVTM, CDR2 ANQGSEA, per germline. CDR3 length equals 17 residues. Trimming cost V 2 bases and J 7 bases; bases outside gene matches: 12.

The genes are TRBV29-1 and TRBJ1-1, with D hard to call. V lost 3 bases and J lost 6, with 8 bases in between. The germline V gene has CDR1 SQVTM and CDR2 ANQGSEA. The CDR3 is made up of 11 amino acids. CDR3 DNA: TGCAGCGTTGATAAGTCAGCTGAAGCTTTCTTT. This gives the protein CSVDKSAEAFF. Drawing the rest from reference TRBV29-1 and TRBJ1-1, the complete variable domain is SAVISQKPSRDICQRGTSLTIQCQVDSQVTMMFWYRQQPGQSLTLIATANQGSEATYESGFVIDKFPISRPNLTFSTLTVSNMSPEDSSIYLCSVDKSAEAFFGQGTRLTVV.

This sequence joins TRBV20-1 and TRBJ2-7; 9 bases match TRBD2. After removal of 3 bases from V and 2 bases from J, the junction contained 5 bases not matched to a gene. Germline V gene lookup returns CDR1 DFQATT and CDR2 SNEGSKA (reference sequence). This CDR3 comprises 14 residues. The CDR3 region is CSARIQREAYEQYV. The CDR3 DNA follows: TGCAGTGCTAGGATCCAGCGGGAGGCCTACGAGCAGTACGTC.

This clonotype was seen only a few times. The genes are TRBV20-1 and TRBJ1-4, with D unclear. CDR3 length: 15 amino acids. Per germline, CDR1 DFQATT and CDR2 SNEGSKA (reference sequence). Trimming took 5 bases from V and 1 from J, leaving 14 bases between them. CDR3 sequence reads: CSAPRRSGTNEKLFF. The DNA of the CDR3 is TGCAGTGCTCCGCGGCGCAGCGGAACTAATGAAAAACTGTTTTTT.

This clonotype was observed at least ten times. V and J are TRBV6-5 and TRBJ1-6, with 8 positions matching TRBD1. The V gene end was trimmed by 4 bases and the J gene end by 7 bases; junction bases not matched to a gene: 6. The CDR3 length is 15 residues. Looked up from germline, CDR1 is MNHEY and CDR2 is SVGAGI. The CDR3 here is CASSLTTGVNSPLHF. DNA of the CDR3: TGTGCCAGCAGTTTAACGACAGGGGTCAATTCACCCCTCCACTTT.